This passage covers 15 T cell receptor beta chains from one sample sequenced in a study of glioma-infiltrating T cells. Amplification of TCR alpha and beta CDR3 regions from RNA used iRepertoire nested multiplex PCR. Using its own MiXCR run on the multiplex PCR reads, TCRdb lists one record per CDR3 protein. The repertoire has about 89,000 distinct CDR3 sequences, 20% to 25% of them found once; the top ten carry more than 6.5%. The sequenced sample consisted of glioma tissue, nonneoplastic brain tissue, or PBMCs (not recorded which). These receptors originate from a human donor with low-grade glioma or glioblastoma, undergoing nonglioma brain surgery, or in good health (not recorded which).

This clonotype showed up just a few times. This chain connects TRBV4-2 to TRBJ1-5; no definite D call. The CDR3 is 15 amino acids. Trimming cost V 0 bases and J 6 bases, with 12 bases left between them. Germline V gene sequence: CDR1 LGHNA, CDR2 YNFKEQ. DNA for the CDR3: TGTGCCAGCAGCCAAGATGTCCGCGGAGTTCAGCCCCAGCATTTT. Translating it yields CASSQDVRGVQPQHF.

This clonotype was seen at least ten times. The rearrangement uses TRBV20-1 and TRBJ2-5, with TRBD1 as a possible D gene (6 bases). This CDR3 spans 15 amino acids. V was trimmed by 1 base and J by 5 bases, leaving 17 bases between them. CDR1 and CDR2 from the germline V gene are DFQATT and SNEGSKA (reference sequence). In DNA form, the CDR3 reads TGCAGTGCTAGAGTAAGACAGGTGGCAACGGAGACCCAGTACTTC. This codes for CSARVRQVATETQYF.

In this sample, this clonotype is medium-sized (0.01 to 0.1%). V is TRBV20-1 and J is TRBJ1-6; D ambiguous. The CDR3 has 13 amino acids. Germline V gene data show CDR1 as DFQATT and CDR2 as SNEGSKA (reference sequence). Trimming stripped 1 base from V and 7 bases from J, with 8 bases between. The CDR3 here is CSARGFENSPLHF. Written as DNA, the CDR3 is TGCAGTGCTAGAGGGTTTGAGAATTCACCCCTCCACTTT.

This clonotype was found many times. The V call is TRBV15, the J call TRBJ1-5, with 12 bases lining up with TRBD1. The length of the CDR3 is 15 residues. CDR1 and CDR2 (germline): LNHNV, YYDKDF (reference sequence). V shed 7 bases and J 6 bases; nucleotides not matched to a gene: 7. For the CDR3, the DNA is TGTGCCACCACAGGGACAGGGGGCAAACGTCAGCCCCAGCATTTT. This gives the protein CATTGTGGKRQPQHF.

This clonotype was seen ten or more times. In nucleotides, the CDR3 is TGTGCCAGCTCAAACTCGGCGGCAGATACGCAGTATTTT. Translation gives CASSNSAADTQYF. V is TRBV18 and J is TRBJ2-3; D remains unclear. The CDR3 extends over 13 amino acids. Trimming cost V 5 bases and J 4 bases, with 10 bases left between them. Germline loops: CDR1 KGHSH, CDR2 LQKENI.

This clonotype was observed many times. The chain joins TRBV7-6 to TRBJ2-3, with TRBD2 identical over 10 bases. Germline assignment: CDR1 SGHVS and CDR2 FNYEAQ. The CDR3 runs 18 residues. The V and J ends lost 6 bases and 2 bases, in that order; junction bases with no gene match: 14. The CDR3 sequence: CASSSSYLAGEFTDTQYF. The CDR3 bases are TGTGCCAGCAGTTCTTCCTATCTAGCGGGGGAGTTCACAGATACGCAGTATTTT.

A word on this clonotype: Since a much larger clone is just one base distant, this may be a read error. The genes are TRBV6-1 and TRBJ2-1, with D unresolved. Per the germline V gene, CDR1 is MNHNS and CDR2 is SASEGT. The CDR3 is 14 residues long. CDR3 residues: CASSEGGTYNKQFF. The CDR3 nucleotides read TGTGCCAGCAGTGAAGGCGGAACCTACAATAAGCAGTTCTTC.

The chain employs TRBV5-1 and TRBJ2-5; D is undetermined. Germline CDR1 and CDR2: SGHRS and YFSETQ. The CDR3 consists of 14 residues. V was trimmed by 2 bases and J by 5 bases, leaving 13 bases between them. CDR3 sequence reads: CASSFLNLRETQYF. CDR3 bases: TGCGCCAGCAGCTTTCTCAACCTCAGGGAGACCCAGTACTTC.

This clonotype has a count of ten or more. The genes are TRBV18 and TRBJ1-5; tentatively, D is TRBD1 (5 bases). V was trimmed by 3 bases and J by 3 bases, leaving 12 bases between them. This CDR3 region has 15 residues. Germline assignment: CDR1 KGHSH and CDR2 LQKENI. CDR3 DNA sequence: TGTGCCAGCTCACCGGTCGACAGCACCAATCAGCCCCAGCATTTT. Amino acid sequence: CASSPVDSTNQPQHF.

In its sample, this clonotype was seen many times. The chain employs TRBV12-3 or TRBV12-4 and TRBJ1-3; no clear D gene. Trimming stripped 8 bases from V and 5 bases from J, with 13 bases between. The CDR3 is 13 residues long. The CDR3 DNA sequence: TGTGCCAGCGACGGAGAGACACGAAACACCATATATTTT. Amino acid sequence: CASDGETRNTIYF.

This clonotype showed up many times. This chain uses TRBV7-8 with TRBJ2-5; TRBD1 agrees at 7 bases. The CDR3 runs 14 residues. Trimming cost V 1 base and J 5 bases; bases outside gene matches: 4. From germline, CDR1 is SGHVS and CDR2 FQNEAQ. CDR3 in DNA: TGTGCCAGCAGCTTAGAGGGGGCTTTGGAGACCCAGTACTTC. Translating it yields CASSLEGALETQYF.

This clonotype was recorded many times. The chain has TRBV6-5 and TRBJ1-2; D gene unclear. In germline, CDR1 is MNHEY, CDR2 SVGAGI. This CDR3 is built from 16 residues. The V gene lost 0 bases and the J gene lost 0 bases, with 11 bases spanning the gap. In DNA, the CDR3 is TGTGCCAGCAGTTACTCGCACACCCCAGCTAACTATGGCTACACCTTC. It translates to CASSYSHTPANYGYTF.

J is TRBJ1-1 and V is TRBV29-1; 10 nucleotides line up with TRBD1. V dropped 4 bases and J dropped 0; count of bases not matched to a gene: 8. The CDR3 extends over 16 amino acids. Germline V gene lookup returns CDR1 SQVTM and CDR2 ANQGSEA. Here the CDR3 DNA reads TGCAGCGTTGGATCGGGACAGGGGTCCCTGAACACTGAAGCTTTCTTT. Amino acid sequence: CSVGSGQGSLNTEAFF. The variable domain in full, completed from reference TRBV29-1 and TRBJ1-1, reads SAVISQKPSRDICQRGTSLTIQCQVDSQVTMMFWYRQQPGQSLTLIATANQGSEATYESGFVIDKFPISRPNLTFSTLTVSNMSPEDSSIYLCSVGSGQGSLNTEAFFGQGTRLTVV.

CDR3 loop: CASTPRAAPRSNEQFF. DNA for the CDR3: TGTGCCAGTACCCCTCGGGCGGCCCCTCGGTCCAATGAGCAGTTCTTC. The J gene is TRBJ2-1, the V gene TRBV19, with unresolved D. Trimming shortened V by 7 bases and J by 6 bases, and 22 bases separated the two germline ends. CDR1 LNHDA and CDR2 SQIVND come from the germline V gene (reference sequence). The CDR3 length is 16 residues.

This clonotype was detected ten times or more. The rearrangement joins TRBV19 to TRBJ2-3, with 8 nucleotides matching TRBD1. The CDR3 extends over 16 amino acids. The V segment lost 0 bases and the J segment 3 bases; nucleotides outside the gene matches: 5. Germline V gene sequence: CDR1 LNHDA, CDR2 SQIVND (reference sequence). CDR3 in DNA: TGTGCCAGTAGTATAGACCGGACAGGGCGTACAGATACGCAGTATTTT. As protein: CASSIDRTGRTDTQYF.